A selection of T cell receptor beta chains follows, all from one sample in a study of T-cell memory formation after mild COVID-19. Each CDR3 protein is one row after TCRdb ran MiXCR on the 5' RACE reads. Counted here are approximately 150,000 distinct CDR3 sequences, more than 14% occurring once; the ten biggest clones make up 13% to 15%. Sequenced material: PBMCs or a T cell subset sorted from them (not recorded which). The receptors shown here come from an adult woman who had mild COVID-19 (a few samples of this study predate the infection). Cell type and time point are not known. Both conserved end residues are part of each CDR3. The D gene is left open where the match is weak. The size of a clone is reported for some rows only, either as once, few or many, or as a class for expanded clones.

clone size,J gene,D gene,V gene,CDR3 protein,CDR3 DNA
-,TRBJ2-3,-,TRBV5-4,CASSLQSLAWGRADTQYF,TGTGCCAGCAGCTTGCAAAGTTTAGCGTGGGGTAGGGCAGATACGCAGTATTTT
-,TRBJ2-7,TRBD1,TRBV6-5,CATTGGSYEQYF,TGTGCCACGACAGGGGGCTCCTACGAGCAGTACTTC
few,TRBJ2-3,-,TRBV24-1,CATSELTDTQYF,TGTGCCACCAGTGAACTCACAGATACGCAGTATTTT
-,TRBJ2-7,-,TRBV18,CASSPGAYSYEQYF,TGTGCCAGCTCACCAGGGGCTTACTCCTACGAGCAGTACTTC
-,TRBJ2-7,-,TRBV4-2,CASSQGHGSSYEQYF,TGTGCCAGCAGCCAAGGACATGGCAGCTCCTACGAGCAGTACTTC
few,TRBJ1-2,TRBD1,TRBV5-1,CASSPRDRGRRDYGYTF,TGCGCCAGCAGCCCCCGGGACAGGGGGCGCCGGGACTATGGCTACACCTTC
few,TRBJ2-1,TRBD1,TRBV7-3,CASSPEGQGAYNEQFF,TGTGCCAGCAGCCCCGAAGGACAGGGGGCTTACAATGAGCAGTTCTTC
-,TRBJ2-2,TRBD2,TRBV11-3,CASSLDYLAGGHTGELFF,TGTGCCAGCAGCTTAGATTACCTAGCGGGAGGGCACACCGGGGAGCTGTTTTTT
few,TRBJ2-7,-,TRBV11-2,CASSFVRYEQYF,TGTGCCAGCAGCTTCGTACGTTACGAGCAGTACTTC
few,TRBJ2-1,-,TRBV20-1,CSAPRPNSYNEQFF,TGCAGTGCTCCTAGACCTAACTCCTACAATGAGCAGTTCTTC
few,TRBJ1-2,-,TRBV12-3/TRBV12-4,CASSPVVGQGISRF,-
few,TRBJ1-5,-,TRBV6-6,CASSYPGGDQPQHF,TGTGCCAGCAGTTACCCCGGGGGGGATCAGCCCCAGCATTTT
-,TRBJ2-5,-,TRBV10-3,CAIRMGPGSRETQYF,TGTGCCATCAGGATGGGGCCAGGGTCTAGGGAGACCCAGTACTTC
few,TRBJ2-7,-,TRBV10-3,CAISDGDPPYEQYF,TGTGCCATCAGTGACGGGGACCCCCCTTACGAGCAGTACTTC
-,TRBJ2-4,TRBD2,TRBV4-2,CASSQDGNGRAGNIQYF,TGTGCCAGCAGCCAAGACGGGAACGGGAGGGCCGGAAACATTCAGTACTTC
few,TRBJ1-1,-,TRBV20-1,CSARAGGGRVTEAFF,TGCAGTGCTAGAGCCGGGGGGGGTAGAGTCACTGAAGCTTTCTTT
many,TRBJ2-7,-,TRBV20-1,CSSDRRTYEQYF,TGCAGTTCGGACAGACGAACCTACGAGCAGTACTTC
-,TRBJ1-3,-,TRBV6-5,CASSWSAGSVTGNTIYF,TGTGCCAGCAGTTGGTCGGCAGGCTCAGTCACTGGAAACACCATATATTTT
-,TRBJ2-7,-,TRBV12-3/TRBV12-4,CASSLDPREQYF,TGTGCCAGCAGTTTAGACCCCCGCGAGCAGTACTTC
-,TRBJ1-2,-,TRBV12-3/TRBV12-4,CASSFRQSDYGYTF,TGTGCCAGCAGTTTTCGACAGTCTGACTATGGCTACACCTTC
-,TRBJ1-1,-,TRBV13,CASSRGGVNTEAFF,TGTGCCAGCAGCCGAGGGGGGGTGAACACTGAAGCTTTCTTT
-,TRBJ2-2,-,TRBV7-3,CASSWTENTGELFF,TGTGCCAGCAGCTGGACTGAGAACACCGGGGAGCTGTTTTTT
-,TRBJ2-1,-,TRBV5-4,CASRNPQGGNEQFF,TGTGCCAGCAGGAACCCTCAGGGTGGCAATGAGCAGTTCTTC
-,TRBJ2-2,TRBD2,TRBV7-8,CASSWGLAGGPGELFF,TGTGCCAGCAGCTGGGGACTAGCGGGAGGCCCCGGGGAGCTGTTTTTT
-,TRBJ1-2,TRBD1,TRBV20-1,CSAMGQANYGYTF,TGCAGTGCTATGGGACAGGCTAACTATGGCTACACCTTC
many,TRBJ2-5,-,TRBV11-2,CASSLAQLQETQYF,TGTGCCAGCAGCTTAGCACAGCTCCAAGAGACCCAGTACTTC
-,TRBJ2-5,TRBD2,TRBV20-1,CSARARRLAGSYQETQYF,TGCAGTGCTAGAGCGAGGAGACTAGCGGGCTCCTACCAAGAGACCCAGTACTTC
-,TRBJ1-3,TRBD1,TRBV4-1,CASSHSGTGVNTIYF,TGCGCCAGCAGCCATTCCGGGACAGGGGTGAACACCATATATTTT
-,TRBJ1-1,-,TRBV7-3,CASSSLGDTEAFF,TGTGCCAGCAGCTCCCTAGGGGACACTGAAGCTTTCTTT
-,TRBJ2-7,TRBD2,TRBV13,CASSFQLAGRLYEQYF,TGTGCCAGCAGCTTCCAACTAGCGGGGCGCCTCTACGAGCAGTACTTC
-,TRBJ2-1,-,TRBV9,CASSGTGEDINEQFF,TGTGCCAGCAGCGGCACAGGGGAGGACATCAATGAGCAGTTCTTC
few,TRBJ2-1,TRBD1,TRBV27,CASSLRQGVGNEQFF,TGTGCCAGCAGTCTCCGACAGGGCGTGGGAAATGAGCAGTTCTTC
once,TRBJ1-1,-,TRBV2,CASNWNTEAFF,TGTGCCAGCAATTGGAACACTGAAGCTTTCTTT
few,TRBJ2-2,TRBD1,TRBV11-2,CASSRGQGPNTGELFF,TGTGCCAGCAGCCGCGGACAGGGGCCAAACACCGGGGAGCTGTTTTTT
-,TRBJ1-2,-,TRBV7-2,CASSPGVARSYTF,TGTGCCAGCAGCCCAGGGGTGGCTCGTAGCTACACCTTC
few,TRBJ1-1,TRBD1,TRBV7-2,CASSSGQGRNTEAFF,TGTGCCAGCAGCTCCGGACAGGGGAGGAACACTGAAGCTTTCTTT
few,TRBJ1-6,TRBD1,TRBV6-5,CASRRGDRVYNSPLHF,TGTGCCAGCCGCCGCGGTGACAGGGTGTATAATTCACCCCTCCACTTT
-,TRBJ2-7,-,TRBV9,CASSVGGAVSIHEQYF,TGTGCCAGCAGCGTAGGAGGGGCAGTAAGCATCCACGAGCAGTACTTC
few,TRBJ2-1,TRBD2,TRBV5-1,CASSRTSGGLYEQFF,TGCGCCAGCAGCCGGACTAGCGGGGGCCTCTATGAGCAGTTCTTC
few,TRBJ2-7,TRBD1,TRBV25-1,CASSDGRGTGSYEQYF,TGTGCCAGCAGTGACGGCAGGGGGACAGGGTCCTACGAGCAGTACTTC
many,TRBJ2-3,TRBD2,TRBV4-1,CASSLALTDTQYF,TGCGCCAGCTCACTAGCGCTCACAGATACGCAGTATTTT
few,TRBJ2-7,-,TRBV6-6,CASSQVFPYEQYF,TGTGCCAGCAGTCAGGTTTTTCCCTACGAGCAGTACTTC
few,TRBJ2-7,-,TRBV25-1,CASSSTARTPSYEQYF,TGTGCCAGCAGTAGCACTGCCCGGACCCCCTCCTACGAGCAGTACTTC
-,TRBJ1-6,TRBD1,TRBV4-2,CASSQDQTGGVSSPLHF,TGTGCCAGCAGCCAAGACCAGACAGGGGGGGTTTCTTCACCCCTCCACTTT
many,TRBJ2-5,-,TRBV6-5,CASSYGETQYF,TGTGCCAGCAGTTACGGGGAGACCCAGTACTTC
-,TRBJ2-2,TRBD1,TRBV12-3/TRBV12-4,CASTQGAYWAGELFF,TGTGCCAGCACTCAGGGGGCGTATTGGGCCGGGGAGCTGTTTTTT
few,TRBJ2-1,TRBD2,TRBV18,CASSPKVASGYNEQFF,TGTGCCAGCTCACCGAAGGTTGCTAGCGGGTACAATGAGCAGTTCTTC
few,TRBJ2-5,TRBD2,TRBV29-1,CSAQLGTTQETQYF,TGCAGCGCCCAACTGGGGACTACCCAAGAGACCCAGTACTTC
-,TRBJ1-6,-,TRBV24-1,CATSDGGRVNSPLHF,TGTGCCACCAGTGACGGGGGACGGGTTAATTCACCCCTCCACTTT